The 27 T cell receptor beta chains presented below share a single source sample, sequenced in a study of T cell responses to AZD1222 COVID-19 vaccine. Method: immunoSEQ multiplex PCR; TCRdb's copy keeps in-frame clones and lacks some. The repertoire has 100,000 to 150,000 clones, more than 75% of them found once; the top ten carry 3.5%. The sample here was peripheral blood, taken 28 days after the second AZD1222 dose. These TCRs come from an adult who received the AZD1222 COVID-19 vaccine.

The chain is built from TRBV6-4 and TRBJ2-1; 10 bases fit TRBD2. Germline loops: CDR1 MRHNA, CDR2 SNTAGT. V trimming: 2 bases; J trimming: 8 bases; junction bases outside the gene matches: 6. There are 15 residues in the CDR3. CDR3 region: CASSDGSSGGDEQFF. In DNA, the CDR3 is TGTGCCAGCAGTGACGGGTCTAGCGGGGGTGATGAGCAGTTCTTC.

The count of this clone is one. The CDR3 loop reads CASYLAAKHEQYF. The CDR3 DNA follows: TGTGCGAGCTACCTAGCGGCGAAGCACGAGCAGTACTTC. The chain uses TRBV28 and TRBJ2-7, with 7 bases identical to TRBD2. Germline assignment: CDR1 MDHEN and CDR2 SYDVKM. CDR3 length: 13 residues.

The V and J genes are TRBV7-2 and TRBJ2-3, with TRBD2 matching over 12 bases. Germline V gene sequence: CDR1 SGHTA, CDR2 FQGNSA. The J segment lost 0 bases and the V segment lost 3 bases, leaving 10 bases of the junction unmatched. The CDR3 runs to 19 residues. CDR3 region: CASSFSALAGGLSTDTQYF. DNA for the CDR3: TGTGCCAGCAGCTTTAGCGCTCTAGCGGGGGGGCTCAGCACAGATACGCAGTATTTT.

This clone was found once. This chain links TRBV5-1 with TRBJ1-6; 7 bases line up with TRBD1. CDR3 size: 16 residues. V shed 3 bases, J shed 4 bases, and the junction held 7 bases outside the gene matches. Germline V gives CDR1 SGHRS, CDR2 YFSETQ. CDR3: CASSSDLTGYNSPLHF. CDR3 bases: TGCGCCAGCAGCTCAGACCTGACAGGGTATAATTCACCCCTCCACTTT.

The chain recombines TRBV6-4 with TRBJ2-2, with TRBD2 matching over 8 bases. This CDR3 has 14 amino acids. Germline V gene data show CDR1 as MRHNA and CDR2 as SNTAGT. The trim removed 6 bases at V and 5 bases at J, leaving 5 bases unmatched. In nucleotides, the CDR3 is TGTGCCAGCAGCCACGGGGGGGAGACCGGGGAGCTGTTTTTT. Amino acids: CASSHGGETGELFF.

The chain joins TRBV15 to TRBJ1-3; no clear D gene. The CDR3 extends over 14 amino acids. The V gene lost 1 base and the J gene lost 1 base, with 5 bases spanning the gap. Germline CDR1 and CDR2: LNHNV and YYDKDF (reference sequence). The CDR3 region has the DNA TGTGCCACCAGCAGAGTTGCGTCTGGAAACACCATATATTTT. Its translation: CATSRVASGNTIYF.

V is TRBV30 and J is TRBJ1-5; perhaps TRBD1 as D (6 bases). This CDR3 contains 15 residues. Looked up from germline, CDR1 is GTSNPN and CDR2 is SVGIG (reference sequence). The V and J ends lost 8 bases and 0 bases respectively, with 17 bases between them. CDR3 amino acids: CAPYAAGDSNQPQHF. The CDR3, as DNA: TGTGCCCCCTATGCGGCAGGGGATAGCAATCAGCCCCAGCATTTT.

V and J are TRBV19 and TRBJ2-3; D remains unclear. The V and J ends lost 1 base and 8 bases respectively, with 10 bases between them. Germline-derived CDR1 and CDR2 are LNHDA and SQIVND (reference sequence). This CDR3 spans 13 amino acids. In nucleotides, the CDR3 is TGTGCCAGTAGTATAGGAGAGGTGGCTACGCAGTATTTT. Residues: CASSIGEVATQYF.

V is TRBV29-1 and J is TRBJ2-2; TRBD2 matches 12 bases. Germline V gene lookup returns CDR1 SQVTM and CDR2 ANQGSEA. The CDR3 length is 17 residues. With 6 bases clipped from V and 4 bases from J, the junction kept 12 bases outside the gene matches. The CDR3: CSVALLAGGPGTGELFF. Here the CDR3 DNA reads TGCAGCGTAGCCTTACTAGCGGGGGGCCCGGGCACCGGGGAGCTGTTTTTT.

This clone was observed once. The chain's CDR3 is CASSFQGAGTDTQYF. CDR3 nucleotide sequence: TGCGCCAGCAGCTTTCAGGGGGCGGGGACAGATACGCAGTATTTT. This chain uses TRBV5-1 with TRBJ2-3; TRBD1 matches 8 bases. CDR3 size: 15 residues. With 2 bases clipped from V and 3 bases from J, the junction kept 5 bases outside the gene matches. Germline V gene data show CDR1 as SGHRS and CDR2 as YFSETQ. Using reference TRBV5-1 and TRBJ2-3 for the parts outside the CDR3, the full variable domain is KAGVTQTPRYLIKTRGQQVTLSCSPISGHRSVSWYQQTPGQGLQFLFEYFSETQRNKGNFPGRFSGRQFSNSRSEMNVSTLELGDSALYLCASSFQGAGTDTQYFGPGTRLTVL.

This chain joins TRBV6-1 and TRBJ2-3; D unclear. The germline CDR1 and CDR2 sequences are MNHNS and SASEGT. There are 15 residues in the CDR3. The V gene lost 1 base and the J gene lost 2 bases, with 10 bases spanning the gap. The CDR3 DNA reads TGTGCCAGCAGTGAAGAAAGATACTACACAGATACGCAGTATTTT. Translation: CASSEERYYTDTQYF.

This chain uses TRBV4-3 with TRBJ1-4; 11 bases are a match to TRBD1. CDR1 LGHNA and CDR2 YSLEER come from the germline V gene. The CDR3 consists of 19 residues. V shed 0 bases, J shed 5 bases, and the junction held 11 bases outside the gene matches. CDR3 region: CASSQDHGTGGPKNEKLFF. CDR3 bases: TGCGCCAGCAGCCAAGACCACGGGACAGGGGGTCCAAAAAATGAAAAACTGTTTTTT.

This chain connects TRBV6-5 to TRBJ2-3; D unclear. The length of the CDR3 is 11 residues. Germline V lookup: CDR1 MNHEY, CDR2 SVGAGI. V lost 6 bases and J 6 bases, leaving 7 bases between the germline ends. The DNA for the CDR3 is TGTGCCAGCAGCTCCCCCGATACGCAGTATTTT. It specifies CASSSPDTQYF.

J is TRBJ2-1 and V is TRBV7-2; D gene unclear. The CDR3 is 13 residues long. Germline V gene sequence: CDR1 SGHTA, CDR2 FQGNSA. V shed 1 base and J shed 7 bases, with 8 bases lying between them. The CDR3 here is CASSLVRGNEQFF. The CDR3 DNA reads as TGTGCCAGCAGCTTAGTCCGTGGGAATGAGCAGTTCTTC. The entire variable domain, with the rest obtained from reference TRBV7-2 and TRBJ2-1, is as follows: GAGVSQSPSNKVTEKGKDVELRCDPISGHTALYWYRQSLGQGLEFLIYFQGNSAPDKSGLPSDRFSAERTGGSVSTLTIQRTQQEDSAVYLCASSLVRGNEQFFGPGTRLTVL.

Only a few counts were recorded for this clone. This sequence joins TRBV30 and TRBJ1-4; D unclear. Deletions cut 3 bases from V and 8 bases from J, with 10 bases between. CDR3 length: 12 residues. Germline-derived CDR1 and CDR2 are GTSNPN and SVGIG (reference sequence). CDR3: CAWRRDTEKLFF. In nucleotides, the CDR3 is TGTGCCTGGAGGAGAGATACCGAAAAACTGTTTTTT.

The rearrangement links TRBV10-3 to TRBJ1-5; 7 bases agree with TRBD1. There are 15 residues in the CDR3. Germline values: CDR1 ENHRY, CDR2 SYGVKD. Trimming cost V 10 bases and J 0 bases; bases outside gene matches: 9. The CDR3 reads CATERGGASNQPQHF. CDR3 nucleotide sequence: TGTGCCACGGAGAGAGGGGGCGCTAGCAATCAGCCCCAGCATTTT.

The chain links TRBV14 to TRBJ1-1, with a possible D match to TRBD1 (5 bases). V was cut by 4 bases and J by 3 bases, with 27 bases left in between. CDR3 length: 19 amino acids. Germline V gene lookup returns CDR1 SGHDN and CDR2 FVKESK. CDR3 loop: CASSPQGPGPWEWDTEAFF. The CDR3 DNA reads TGTGCCAGCAGCCCCCAGGGACCGGGACCGTGGGAATGGGACACTGAAGCTTTCTTT.

This clone came up once. The rearrangement links TRBV6-4 to TRBJ2-2, with 7 bases lining up with TRBD2. V lost 2 bases to trimming and J lost 4 bases; unmatched junction nucleotides: 7. The germline gives CDR1 MRHNA, CDR2 SNTAGT. This CDR3 is built from 16 residues. The DNA for the CDR3 is TGTGCCAGCAGTGACCGGGCAGGGAGGGTCACCGGGGAGCTGTTTTTT. Protein: CASSDRAGRVTGELFF.

The rearrangement links TRBV6-5 to TRBJ2-7; the match to TRBD1 covers 12 bases. The CDR3 totals 14 residues. V dropped 7 bases and J dropped 6; count of bases not matched to a gene: 7. The germline CDR1 and CDR2 sequences are MNHEY and SVGAGI. DNA of the CDR3: TGTGCCAGCACGCGGGGGACAGGGGGCTTCGAGCAGTACTTC. It specifies CASTRGTGGFEQYF.

The chain uses TRBV27 and TRBJ1-6, with D possibly matching TRBD1 (5 bases). The ends were cut back, 6 bases at V and 13 bases at J, with 13 bases in the middle. The CDR3 extends over 12 amino acids. In germline, CDR1 is MNHEY, CDR2 SMNVEV (reference sequence). The CDR3 nucleotides are TGTGCCAGCAGAAAGACAGACTTGCCCCTCCACTTT. Its translation: CASRKTDLPLHF.

The chain recombines TRBV27 with TRBJ1-5; the D gene is possibly TRBD1 (5 bases). Germline-derived CDR1 and CDR2 are MNHEY and SMNVEV (reference sequence). V lost 4 bases and J lost 2, with 12 bases in between. The CDR3 totals 15 residues. The CDR3 DNA follows: TGTGCCAGCAGTTCAAGGGGAATCGGCAATCAGCCCCAGCATTTT. It codes for CASSSRGIGNQPQHF.

V is TRBV30 and J is TRBJ1-5; D may be TRBD1 (5 bases). The CDR3 is made up of 16 amino acids. Deletions cut 1 base from V and 0 bases from J, with 13 bases between. Per germline, CDR1 GTSNPN and CDR2 SVGIG (reference sequence). The CDR3 DNA reads as TGTGCCTGGAGTGGAGGGACCTTCCTTAGCAATCAGCCCCAGCATTTT. Protein product: CAWSGGTFLSNQPQHF.

This chain's CDR3 is CAWSQRGSGANVLTF. Written as DNA, the CDR3 is TGTGCCTGGAGCCAAAGGGGCTCTGGGGCCAACGTCCTGACTTTC. The chain couples TRBV30 to TRBJ2-6, with D perhaps TRBD1 (5 bases). The CDR3 is made up of 15 amino acids. The V end lost 3 bases, the J end lost 0 bases, and 9 bases lay between the germline ends. Per germline, CDR1 GTSNPN and CDR2 SVGIG (reference sequence). The whole variable domain, remainder taken from reference TRBV30 and TRBJ2-6, is SQTIHQWPATLVQPVGSPLSLECTVEGTSNPNLYWYRQAAGRGLQLLFYSVGIGQISSEVPQNLSASRPQDRQFILSSKKLLLSDSGFYLCAWSQRGSGANVLTFGAGSRLTVL.

The chain recombines TRBV2 with TRBJ1-2; TRBD1 is a possible D gene (6 bases). This CDR3 is 15 amino acids long. Germline V gene sequence: CDR1 SNHLY, CDR2 FYNNEI. The V and J ends lost 6 bases and 8 bases respectively, with 22 bases between them. CDR3 DNA: TGTGCCAGCAGGCCTAAAAAGGACAGTCTATGGGGCTACACCTTC. It is translated as CASRPKKDSLWGYTF.

The chain joins TRBV4-3 to TRBJ2-7; 7 bases are a match to TRBD1. V lost 3 bases and J lost 7; bases outside the gene matches: 15. The germline gives CDR1 LGHNA, CDR2 YSLEER. The CDR3 extends over 16 amino acids. CDR3 in DNA: TGCGCCAGCAGCCAGGACAGGCAAAACACCGGACGGGAGCAGTACTTC. Translated, it gives CASSQDRQNTGREQYF.

The chain links TRBV9 to TRBJ2-2; TRBD2 might be the D (7 bases). The germline V and J ends were trimmed by 4 bases and 7 bases, with 17 bases remaining between them. Germline V CDR1 and CDR2: SGDLS, YYNGEE. The CDR3 runs 15 residues. CDR3 sequence: CASSRRGLLGGELFF. The DNA for the CDR3 is TGTGCCAGCAGCCGGCGGGGGCTCCTCGGCGGGGAGCTGTTTTTT.

This rearrangement joins TRBV6-2 or TRBV6-3 to TRBJ2-1, with D possibly TRBD2 on 5 matching bases. The germline gives CDR1 MNHEY, CDR2 SVGEGT. This CDR3 is built from 17 residues. V lost 2 bases and J 0 bases, leaving 14 bases between the germline ends. The CDR3 loop reads CASSYQLVPTSYNEQFF. DNA of the CDR3: TGTGCCAGCAGTTACCAACTAGTCCCCACCTCCTACAATGAGCAGTTCTTC.